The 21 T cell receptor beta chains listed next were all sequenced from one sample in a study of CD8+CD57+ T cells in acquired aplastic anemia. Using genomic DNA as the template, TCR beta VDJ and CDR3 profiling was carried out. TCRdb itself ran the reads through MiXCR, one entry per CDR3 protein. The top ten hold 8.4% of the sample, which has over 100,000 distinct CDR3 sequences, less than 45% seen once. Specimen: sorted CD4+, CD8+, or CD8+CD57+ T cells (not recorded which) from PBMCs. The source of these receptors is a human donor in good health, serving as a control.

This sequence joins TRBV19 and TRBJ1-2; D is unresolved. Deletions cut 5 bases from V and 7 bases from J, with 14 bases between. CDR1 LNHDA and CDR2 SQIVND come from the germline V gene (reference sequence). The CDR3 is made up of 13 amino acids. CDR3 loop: CASSLPGVGGYTF. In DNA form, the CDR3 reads TGTGCCAGTAGTCTCCCCGGGGTGGGTGGCTACACCTTC.

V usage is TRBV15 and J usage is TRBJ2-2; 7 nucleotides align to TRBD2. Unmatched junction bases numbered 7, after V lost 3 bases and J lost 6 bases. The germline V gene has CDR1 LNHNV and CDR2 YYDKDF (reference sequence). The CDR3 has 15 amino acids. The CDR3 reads CATSSRLGGAGELFF. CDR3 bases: TGTGCCACCAGCAGCCGCCTGGGGGGGGCCGGGGAGCTGTTTTTT.

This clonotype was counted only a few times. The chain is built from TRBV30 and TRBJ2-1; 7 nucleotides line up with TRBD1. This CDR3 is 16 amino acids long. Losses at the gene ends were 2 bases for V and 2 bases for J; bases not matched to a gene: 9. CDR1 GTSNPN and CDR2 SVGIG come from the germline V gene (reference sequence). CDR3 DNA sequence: TGTGCCTGGAGTATCCACCGGGACAGAGCCTACAATGAGCAGTTCTTC. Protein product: CAWSIHRDRAYNEQFF.

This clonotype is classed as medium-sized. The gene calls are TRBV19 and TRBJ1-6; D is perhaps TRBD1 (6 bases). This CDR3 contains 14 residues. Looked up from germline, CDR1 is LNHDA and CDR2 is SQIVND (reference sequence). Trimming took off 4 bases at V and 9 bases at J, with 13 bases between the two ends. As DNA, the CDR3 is TGTGCCAGTAGTACCGTAGGGACAACTTCACCCCTCCACTTT. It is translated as CASSTVGTTSPLHF. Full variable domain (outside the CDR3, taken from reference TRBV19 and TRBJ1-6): DGGITQSPKYLFRKEGQNVTLSCEQNLNHDAMYWYRQDPGQGLRLIYYSQIVNDFQKGDIAEGYSVSREKKESFPLTVTSAQKNPTAFYLCASSTVGTTSPLHFGNGTRLTVT.

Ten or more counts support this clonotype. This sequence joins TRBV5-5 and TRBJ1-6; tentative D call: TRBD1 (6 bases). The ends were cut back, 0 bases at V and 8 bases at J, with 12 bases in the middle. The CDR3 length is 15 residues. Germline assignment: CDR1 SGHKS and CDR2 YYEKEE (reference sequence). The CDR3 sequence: CASSLAPRGDSPLHF. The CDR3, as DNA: TGTGCCAGCAGCTTGGCCCCCAGGGGAGATTCACCCCTCCACTTT. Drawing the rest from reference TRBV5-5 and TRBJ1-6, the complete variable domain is DAGVTQSPTHLIKTRGQQVTLRCSPISGHKSVSWYQQVLGQGPQFIFQYYEKEERGRGNFPDRFSARQFPNYSSELNVNALLLGDSALYLCASSLAPRGDSPLHFGNGTRLTVT.

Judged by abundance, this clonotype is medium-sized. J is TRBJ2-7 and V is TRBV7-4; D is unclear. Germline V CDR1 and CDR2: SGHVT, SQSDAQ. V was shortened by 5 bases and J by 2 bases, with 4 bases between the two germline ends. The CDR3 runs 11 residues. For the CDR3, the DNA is TGTGCCAGCAGCCGACCCTACGAGCAGTACTTC. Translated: CASSRPYEQYF. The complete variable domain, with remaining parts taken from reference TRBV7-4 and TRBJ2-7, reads GAGVSQSPRYKVAKRGRDVALRCDSISGHVTLYWYRQTLGQGSEVLTYSQSDAQRDKSGRPSGRFSAERPERSVSTLKIQRTEQGDSAVYLCASSRPYEQYFGPGTRLTVT.

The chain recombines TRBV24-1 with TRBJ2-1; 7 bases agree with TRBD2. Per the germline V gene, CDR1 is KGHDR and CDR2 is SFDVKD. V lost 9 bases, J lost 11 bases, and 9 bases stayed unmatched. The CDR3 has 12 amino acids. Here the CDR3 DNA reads TGTGCCACCTCCGGGGCTAGCGGTAAGCAGTTCTTC. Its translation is CATSGASGKQFF.

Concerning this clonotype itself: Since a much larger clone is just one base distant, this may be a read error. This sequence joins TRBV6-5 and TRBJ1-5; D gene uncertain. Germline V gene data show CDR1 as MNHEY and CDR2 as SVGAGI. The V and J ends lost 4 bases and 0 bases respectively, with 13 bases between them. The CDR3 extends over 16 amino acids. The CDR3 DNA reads TGTGCCAGCAGTTCCCAGCGGGGTAGTAGCAATCAGCCCCAGCATTTT. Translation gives CASSSQRGSSNQPQHF.

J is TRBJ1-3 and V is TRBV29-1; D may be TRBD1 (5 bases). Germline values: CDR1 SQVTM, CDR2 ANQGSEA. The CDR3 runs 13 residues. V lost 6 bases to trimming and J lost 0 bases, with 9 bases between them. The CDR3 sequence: CSVGGSSGNTIYF. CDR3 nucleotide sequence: TGCAGCGTCGGGGGGAGCTCTGGAAACACCATATATTTT.

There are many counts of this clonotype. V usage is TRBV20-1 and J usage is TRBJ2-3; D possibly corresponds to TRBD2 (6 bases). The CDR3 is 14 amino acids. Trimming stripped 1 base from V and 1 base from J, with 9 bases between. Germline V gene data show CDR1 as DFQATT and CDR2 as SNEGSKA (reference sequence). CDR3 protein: CSARVGGGTDTQYF. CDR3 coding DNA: TGCAGTGCTAGAGTTGGCGGGGGCACAGATACGCAGTATTTT.

CDR3 amino acids: CATLEGGTDTQYF. In nucleotides, the CDR3 is TGTGCCACCCTAGAGGGAGGGACAGATACGCAGTATTTT. V and J are TRBV10-3 and TRBJ2-3; 7 bases are shared with TRBD2. Per the germline V gene, CDR1 is ENHRY and CDR2 is SYGVKD. The CDR3 has 13 residues. Unmatched junction bases numbered 7, after V lost 10 bases and J lost 3 bases.

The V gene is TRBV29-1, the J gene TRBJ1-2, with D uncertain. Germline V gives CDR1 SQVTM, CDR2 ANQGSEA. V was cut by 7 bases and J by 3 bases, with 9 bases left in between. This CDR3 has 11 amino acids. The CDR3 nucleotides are TGCAGCGCTACGATCGACTATGGCTACACCTTC. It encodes CSATIDYGYTF.

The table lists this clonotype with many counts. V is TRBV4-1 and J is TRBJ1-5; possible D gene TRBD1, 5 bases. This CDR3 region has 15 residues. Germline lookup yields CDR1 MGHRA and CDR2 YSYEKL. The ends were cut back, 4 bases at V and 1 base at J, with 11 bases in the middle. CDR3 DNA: TGCGCCAGCAGCCCGGGGGTTTGGAGCAATCAGCCCCAGCATTTT. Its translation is CASSPGVWSNQPQHF.

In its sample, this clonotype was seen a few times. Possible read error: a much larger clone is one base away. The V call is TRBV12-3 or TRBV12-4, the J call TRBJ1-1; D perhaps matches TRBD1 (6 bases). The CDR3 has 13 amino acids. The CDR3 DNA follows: TGTGCCTGCAGTTTACAGGGTTACACTGAAGCTTTCTTT. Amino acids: CACSLQGYTEAFF.

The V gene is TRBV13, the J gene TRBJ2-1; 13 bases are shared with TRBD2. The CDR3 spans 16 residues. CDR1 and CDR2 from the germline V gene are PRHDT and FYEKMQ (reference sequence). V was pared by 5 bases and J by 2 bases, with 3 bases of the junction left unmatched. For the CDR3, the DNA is TGTGCCAGCAGCCCGGGACTAGCGGGGCCCTACAATGAGCAGTTCTTC. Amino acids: CASSPGLAGPYNEQFF.

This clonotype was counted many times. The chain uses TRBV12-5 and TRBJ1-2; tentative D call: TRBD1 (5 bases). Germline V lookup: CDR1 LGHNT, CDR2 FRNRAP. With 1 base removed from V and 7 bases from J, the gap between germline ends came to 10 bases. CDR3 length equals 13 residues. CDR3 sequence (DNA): TGTGCTAGTGGTTTGGCCGGGGGGTTTGGCTACACCTTC. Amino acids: CASGLAGGFGYTF.

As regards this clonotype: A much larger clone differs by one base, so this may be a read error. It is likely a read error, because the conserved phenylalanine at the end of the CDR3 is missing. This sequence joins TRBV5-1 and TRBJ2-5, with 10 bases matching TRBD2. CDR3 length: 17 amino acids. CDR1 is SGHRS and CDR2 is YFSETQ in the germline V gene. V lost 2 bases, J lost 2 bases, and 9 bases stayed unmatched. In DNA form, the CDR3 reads TGCGCCAGCAGCTTCTCAGGGGTAGCGGGAGGACAAGAGACCCAGTACATC. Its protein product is CASSFSGVAGGQETQYI.

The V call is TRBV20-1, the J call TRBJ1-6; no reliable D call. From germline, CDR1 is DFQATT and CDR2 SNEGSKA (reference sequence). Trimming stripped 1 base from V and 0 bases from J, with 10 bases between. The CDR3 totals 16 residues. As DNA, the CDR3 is TGCAGTGCTAGAGGTGGGCGGAGCTCCTATAATTCACCCCTCCACTTT. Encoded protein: CSARGGRSSYNSPLHF.

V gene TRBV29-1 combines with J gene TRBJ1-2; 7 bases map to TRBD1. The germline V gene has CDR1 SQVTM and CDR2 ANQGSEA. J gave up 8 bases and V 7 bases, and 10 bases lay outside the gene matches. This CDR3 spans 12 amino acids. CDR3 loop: CSADRAAQGYTF. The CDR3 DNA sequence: TGCAGCGCCGACAGGGCCGCCCAAGGCTACACCTTC.

The CDR3 here is CATSDNRGRTDTQYF. CDR3 nucleotides: TGTGCCACCAGTGACAACAGGGGGCGAACAGATACGCAGTATTTT. The V call is TRBV24-1, the J call TRBJ2-3; TRBD1 matches at 9 bases. CDR3 length: 15 residues. Losses at the gene ends were 4 bases for V and 3 bases for J; bases not matched to a gene: 4. Germline assignment: CDR1 KGHDR and CDR2 SFDVKD.

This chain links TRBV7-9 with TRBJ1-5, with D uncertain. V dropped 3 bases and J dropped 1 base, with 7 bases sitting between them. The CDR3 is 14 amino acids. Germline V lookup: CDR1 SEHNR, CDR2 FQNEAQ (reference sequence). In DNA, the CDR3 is TGTGCCAGCAGCTTTCGTACGAGCAATCAGCCCCAGCATTTT. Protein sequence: CASSFRTSNQPQHF. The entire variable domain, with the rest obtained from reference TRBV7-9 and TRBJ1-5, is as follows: DTGVSQNPRHKITKRGQNVTFRCDPISEHNRLYWYRQTLGQGPEFLTYFQNEAQLEKSRLLSDRFSAERPKGSFSTLEIQRTEQGDSAMYLCASSFRTSNQPQHFGDGTRLSIL.